A single sample gave rise to the 18 T cell receptor beta chains below, sequenced in a study of human T cells and chemical hapten exposure. Time point here: patch test 3, about 24 weeks after DPC sensitization. As to treatment: therapeutic diphenylcyclopropenone sensitization with weekly scalp DPC. TCRdb reprocessed the RACE reads via MiXCR and lists one record per CDR3 protein. The table shows about 120,000 distinct CDR3 sequences, with about 11% occurring only once. The specimen was whole blood, collected in connection with sensitization to the hapten diphenylcyclopropenone (DPC). The receptors come from a woman in her forties or fifties with alopecia areata. Some clones in this sample may be carry-over from other donors' samples.

This clonotype was counted ten times or more. V usage is TRBV13 and J usage is TRBJ2-5, with 7 nucleotides matching TRBD1. V was pared by 5 bases and J by 2 bases, with 5 bases of the junction left unmatched. Germline values: CDR1 PRHDT, CDR2 FYEKMQ (reference sequence). This CDR3 contains 14 residues. The CDR3 here is CASSPTGQQETQYF. CDR3 nucleotide sequence: TGTGCCAGCAGCCCAACGGGACAGCAAGAGACCCAGTACTTC.

In its sample, this clonotype was seen many times. The V call is TRBV28, the J call TRBJ2-7; no clear D. The CDR3 extends over 11 amino acids. Germline assignment: CDR1 MDHEN and CDR2 SYDVKM. V dropped 4 bases and J dropped 4 bases, with 5 bases sitting between them. CDR3 in amino acids: CASSSWYEQYF. In DNA form, the CDR3 reads TGTGCCAGCAGTTCCTGGTACGAGCAGTACTTC.

V usage is TRBV5-1 and J usage is TRBJ2-3, with no clear D. V lost 0 bases to trimming and J lost 0 bases, with 8 bases between them. The germline CDR1 and CDR2 sequences are SGHRS and YFSETQ. The CDR3 is 15 residues long. In DNA, the CDR3 is TGCGCCAGCAGCTTGGAGTCGCCTAGCACAGATACGCAGTATTTT. It yields the protein CASSLESPSTDTQYF.

In this sample, this clonotype turned up many times. This chain links TRBV7-9 with TRBJ2-3; tentative D call: TRBD2 (6 bases). V was shortened by 5 bases and J by 2 bases, with 14 bases between the two germline ends. CDR3 size: 15 residues. Per the germline V gene, CDR1 is SEHNR and CDR2 is FQNEAQ (reference sequence). Written as DNA, the CDR3 is TGTGCCAGCAGCCGAACCGGGACTGCCACAGATACGCAGTATTTT. Translating gives CASSRTGTATDTQYF.

The V call is TRBV24-1, the J call TRBJ1-4; tentative D call: TRBD1 (5 bases). Germline CDR1 KGHDR, CDR2 SFDVKD. This CDR3 has 16 residues. Trimming shortened V by 3 bases and J by 0 bases, and 10 bases separated the two germline ends. CDR3 loop: CATSDGAPTTNEKLFF. The CDR3 DNA sequence: TGTGCCACCAGTGATGGGGCACCTACAACTAATGAAAAACTGTTTTTT.

This clonotype was picked up a small number of times. The chain uses TRBV7-8 and TRBJ1-1, with D uncertain. V lost 5 bases and J 4 bases, leaving 11 bases between the germline ends. CDR1 and CDR2 from the germline V gene are SGHVS and FQNEAQ. CDR3 length: 13 amino acids. The CDR3 here is CASSQRRVTEAFF. CDR3 sequence (DNA): TGTGCCAGCAGCCAGAGGAGAGTCACTGAAGCTTTCTTT.

This clonotype was counted between two and nine times. The rearrangement joins TRBV3-1 to TRBJ1-1; D is possibly TRBD1 (5 bases). The V gene lost 4 bases and the J gene lost 3 bases, with 12 bases spanning the gap. There are 14 residues in the CDR3. Germline V gene lookup returns CDR1 LGHDT and CDR2 YNNKEL (reference sequence). The chain's CDR3 is CASSPRVSYTEAFF. The CDR3 nucleotides are TGTGCCAGCAGCCCCAGGGTATCGTACACTGAAGCTTTCTTT.

The chain couples TRBV5-1 to TRBJ2-3, with D uncertain. The CDR3 has 13 amino acids. Germline CDR1 is SGHRS and CDR2 is YFSETQ. Trimming left V 5 bases short and J 2 bases short, with 9 bases between. CDR3 bases: TGCGCCAGCAGTCCAACCCCCACAGATACGCAGTATTTT. Residues: CASSPTPTDTQYF.

The chain carries TRBV7-2 and TRBJ2-5, with 7 bases aligning to TRBD2. V trimming: 4 bases; J trimming: 5 bases; junction bases outside the gene matches: 10. Germline lookup yields CDR1 SGHTA and CDR2 FQGNSA. The CDR3 has 15 residues. The CDR3 reads CASSSQVGEGETQYF. CDR3 nucleotides: TGTGCCAGCAGCTCACAGGTGGGGGAGGGGGAGACCCAGTACTTC.

The chain couples TRBV12-3 or TRBV12-4 to TRBJ1-1; D not certain. The CDR3 covers 13 residues. Trimming removed 5 bases at V and 2 bases at J, with 9 bases between. The CDR3 DNA reads TGTGCCAGCAGTCCGAGAATTAACACTGAAGCTTTCTTT. It translates to CASSPRINTEAFF.

This clonotype was seen at least ten times. The chain is built from TRBV27 and TRBJ2-2; D is unclear. Per the germline V gene, CDR1 is MNHEY and CDR2 is SMNVEV (reference sequence). V dropped 5 bases and J dropped 0 bases, with 10 bases sitting between them. The CDR3 is made up of 15 amino acids. This chain's CDR3 is CASSPWVANTGELFF. CDR3 bases: TGTGCCAGCAGTCCTTGGGTTGCGAACACCGGGGAGCTGTTTTTT.

This clonotype was seen at least ten times. The CDR3 region is CASSPFLAGDGTDTQYF. As DNA, the CDR3 is TGTGCCAGCAGCCCCTTCTTAGCGGGGGATGGTACAGATACGCAGTATTTT. The rearrangement links TRBV3-1 to TRBJ2-3; 9 bases map to TRBD2. The CDR3 is 17 residues long. Germline V gene data show CDR1 as LGHDT and CDR2 as YNNKEL (reference sequence). The trim removed 4 bases at V and 3 bases at J, leaving 11 bases unmatched.

The chain couples TRBV7-2 to TRBJ2-6; 9 bases fit TRBD1. The J segment lost 2 bases and the V segment lost 1 base, leaving 9 bases of the junction unmatched. CDR1 and CDR2 (germline): SGHTA, FQGNSA. The CDR3 runs 19 residues. CDR3 DNA: TGTGCCAGCAGCTTAGGGCCGGGACAGGGTGTCCCTGGGGCCAACGTCCTGACTTTC. Protein product: CASSLGPGQGVPGANVLTF. Variable domain in full (rest from reference TRBV7-2 and TRBJ2-6): GAGVSQSPSNKVTEKGKDVELRCDPISGHTALYWYRQSLGQGLEFLIYFQGNSAPDKSGLPSDRFSAERTGGSVSTLTIQRTQQEDSAVYLCASSLGPGQGVPGANVLTFGAGSRLTVL.

This clonotype was recorded a few times. The V call is TRBV25-1, the J call TRBJ2-5, with D maybe TRBD1 (6 bases). Germline V gives CDR1 MGHDK, CDR2 SYGVNS. The CDR3 has 14 residues. Trimming stripped 4 bases from V and 5 bases from J, with 14 bases between. The chain's CDR3 is CASSAHRAWETQYF. In nucleotides, the CDR3 is TGTGCCAGCAGTGCCCACAGGGCGTGGGAGACCCAGTACTTC.

The J gene is TRBJ1-2, the V gene TRBV29-1, with D uncertain. CDR1 and CDR2 (germline): SQVTM, ANQGSEA. V lost 5 bases and J lost 3, with 13 bases in between. The CDR3 is 13 residues long. The CDR3 DNA follows: TGCAGCGTTCCAAACCCGGCAGACTATGGCTACACCTTC. As protein: CSVPNPADYGYTF.

This clonotype was seen a handful of times. V usage is TRBV29-1 and J usage is TRBJ2-2; D ambiguous. The V gene's germline CDR1 is SQVTM and CDR2 ANQGSEA. The CDR3 loop spans 15 amino acids. With 6 bases removed from V and 1 base from J, the gap between germline ends came to 15 bases. The CDR3 region has the DNA TGCAGCGTAGGCTTCGTGGAGAGGAACACCGGGGAGCTGTTTTTT. This translates into CSVGFVERNTGELFF.

This clonotype was seen more than once but under ten times. The V and J genes are TRBV29-1 and TRBJ2-5; the match to TRBD2 covers 7 bases. V dropped 8 bases and J dropped 4; count of bases not matched to a gene: 16. Germline CDR1 SQVTM, CDR2 ANQGSEA. The CDR3 has 15 amino acids. CDR3 protein: CSTRGGRGEGETQYF. The DNA for the CDR3 is TGCAGCACTAGAGGCGGGAGAGGTGAGGGAGAGACCCAGTACTTC.

This clonotype was counted between two and nine times. The rearrangement links TRBV3-1 to TRBJ1-2; the D is unclear. Germline lookup yields CDR1 LGHDT and CDR2 YNNKEL (reference sequence). The CDR3 consists of 12 residues. V was pared by 1 base and J by 5 bases, with 5 bases between. CDR3 region: CASSQGRYGYTF. CDR3 nucleotides: TGTGCCAGCAGCCAAGGACGGTATGGCTACACCTTC.